This T cell receptor (beta chain) was profiled in a study of T cells in Graves' hyperthyroidism and ophthalmopathy (dated by TCRdb to between 2018 and 2021). Context from the whole study: Peripheral blood was collected at initial diagnosis, before any treatment. Thyroid tissue and blood T-cell repertoires from about six Graves' hyperthyroidism patients were also compared in the study. An independent validation cohort of about 20 hyperthyroidism patients and 15 or so patients who later progressed to ophthalmopathy tested prospective prediction of ophthalmopathy. A discovery cohort of around 98 patients, about 40 with Graves' ophthalmopathy and 57 with stable Graves' hyperthyroidism, was used to find distinguishing TCR V-J signatures. The approximately 90 discovery patients were divided at random into training and test sets in a 7:3 ratio. The paper reports TCR Vbeta CDR3 sequencing of approximately 140 peripheral blood samples: approximately 41 ophthalmopathy, fewer than 80 hyperthyroidism and around 17 progressor patients. Following sampling, methimazole starting at 30 mg daily was given to hyperthyroidism patients, and high-dose intravenous methylprednisolone was given to ophthalmopathy patients.

Stable Graves' hyperthyroidism was defined as the absence of progression to ophthalmopathy over 18 months of follow-up. Hyperthyroidism patients were aged 18 to 65 years and newly diagnosed, with disease duration of less than 2 months. Exclusion was applied to patients with uncontrolled infections, other autoimmune diseases, pregnancy or lactation. Diagnoses relied on clinical symptoms, serum thyroxine and TRAb, thyroid ultrasound and orbital computed tomography. PBMCs were separated from roughly 10 ml of fresh peripheral blood using Ficoll-Paque density gradient centrifugation. Trizol reagent was used to extract total RNA, and RNA quality was then checked on an Agilent 2100 Bioanalyzer. Notes on this clonotype: Its antigen is still unknown. One end of the junction varies from germline; a read error may be responsible.

The study at large found these results: A 13 V-J signature model separated ophthalmopathy from stable hyperthyroidism, with about 90% sensitivity and about 81% specificity in cross-validation and 80%/75% in testing. Most expanded thyroid clonotypes (frequency above 0.001) were also detected in blood, a finding suggesting that blood repertoires may reflect thyroid immune responses. No statistical method was used to fix the sample size in advance, and group allocation was not hidden from the investigators. In validation, the model predicted progression to ophthalmopathy with 60% to 71% sensitivity and about 72% specificity, a median of about six months before onset.

The TCR beta CDR3 regions were amplified from RNA transcripts. For the first round of RT-PCR on the TCR CDR3, the HTBI primer set was used together with the Qiagen OneStep RT-PCR kit. A second multiplex PCR round built the libraries, followed by size selection and purification. Libraries were sequenced paired-end with 100 bp reads on an Illumina HiSeq2000. For the original study's pipeline: SOAPnuke was used to process the raw data, removing reads that contained adapters or uncalled bases, had a mean Phred below 15, or lacked an exact match to the constant primer or identifier. High-quality paired reads were merged with COPE v1.2.5, and unique nucleotide sequences were defined as clonotypes. MiTCR v1.1 was used to align the clonotypes against IMGT TRBV, TRBD and TRBJ reference segments. Analysis was restricted to V-J combinations with a frequency above 0.0001, which covered about 99% of repertoires. The TCS score was defined as F50 (clonal expansion) divided by E x V (chaos), with BLOSUM62-based TCRdist calculated between CDR3 peptides within each V-J. Welch's t-statistics and random forest reduced 500 to 650 V-J features to 10 to 15, which were used in a naive Bayes classifier (R e1071). The Morisita-Horn index was used to measure how similar the thyroid and blood repertoires were. The raw public data were reprocessed by TCRdb itself: fastp quality trimming at Q25, MiXCR clonotype calling, in-frame beta chains only. Each entry is one CDR3 protein sequence, shown with its most common DNA and genes. TCRdb, not the authors, supplied the V and J calls. For this sample the table gives around 760,000 distinct CDR3 sequences, of which about a third were detected only once. Together, the top ten hold around 32% of the sample.

CDR1 is given as ENHRY and CDR2 as SYGVKD, both from the germline V gene. CDR3 length: 12 amino acids, cysteine to phenylalanine. The read is trimmed to its CDR3 DNA, 36 bases read in frame from base 1. Recombination joined TRBV10-3 with TRBJ2-2; 9 of the junction bases match TRBD2. The TCR originated in a woman in her thirties or forties with Graves' hyperthyroidism. Material for sequencing was blood. The nucleotide sequence reads TGCCTGGCGGGGGGGTTCACCGGGGAGCTGTTTTTT. Translated, it gives CLAGGFTGELFF.